Each of the 8 T cell receptor beta chains below was sequenced from the same sample in a study of cytomegalovirus exposure and HLA in healthy donors. Amplification used 60 Vbeta primers and 13 Jbeta primers. Method: immunoSEQ multiplex PCR; TCRdb's copy keeps in-frame clones and lacks some. The sample lists over 100,000 clones; roughly four fifths were seen once. The sequencing sample was made of PBMCs. These receptor sequences come from a male donor in good health and CMV-seronegative.

V is TRBV27 and J is TRBJ1-3; unclear D gene. CDR1 is MNHEY, CDR2 SMNVEV, per germline (reference sequence). Trimming removed 5 bases at V and 2 bases at J, with 13 bases between. The CDR3 length is 15 residues. The CDR3 reads CASSRSAGAGNTIYF. The CDR3 coding sequence is TGTGCCAGCAGTAGGTCGGCCGGAGCTGGAAACACCATATATTTT.

This clone was seen more than once but under ten times. This chain uses TRBV5-1 with TRBJ1-4, with 9 bases fitting TRBD1. The ends lost 3 bases at V and 4 bases at J; junction bases unmatched: 4. This CDR3 comprises 15 residues. The germline gives CDR1 SGHRS, CDR2 YFSETQ. The CDR3 DNA reads TGCGCCAGCAGCTCCGGGACAGGGCTTAATGAAAAACTGTTTTTT. Protein product: CASSSGTGLNEKLFF.

The rearrangement joins TRBV7-9 to TRBJ2-1; 7 bases map to TRBD1. The ends lost 5 bases at V and 1 base at J; junction bases unmatched: 5. From germline, CDR1 is SEHNR and CDR2 FQNEAQ (reference sequence). The CDR3 has 15 amino acids. CDR3 in DNA: TGTGCCAGCAGCCCGCCGGGACAGTCCTACAATGAGCAGTTCTTC. It translates to CASSPPGQSYNEQFF.

The genes are TRBV28 and TRBJ2-3, with D tentatively TRBD2 (6 bases). Germline CDR1 reads MDHEN; CDR2 reads SYDVKM. The ends were cut back, 6 bases at V and 2 bases at J, with 21 bases in the middle. The CDR3 consists of 17 residues. CDR3 residues: CASSKNRDSEFTDTQYF. The CDR3 DNA reads as TGTGCCAGCAGCAAAAACCGGGACTCCGAATTCACAGATACGCAGTATTTT.

V and J are TRBV28 and TRBJ1-4; possibly TRBD1 for D (6 bases). The length of the CDR3 is 14 residues. V was clipped by 7 bases and J by 5 bases, with 14 bases between them. Germline assignment: CDR1 MDHEN and CDR2 SYDVKM. CDR3: CASIRGWGNEKLFF. Here the CDR3 DNA reads TGTGCCAGCATCAGGGGTTGGGGCAATGAAAAACTGTTTTTT.

The rearrangement uses TRBV28 and TRBJ2-1; 9 bases fit TRBD2. Trimming at V came to 7 bases and at J to 0 bases, leaving 10 bases not matched to a gene. The CDR3 sequence is 17 residues long. Germline V gives CDR1 MDHEN, CDR2 SYDVKM. Here the CDR3 DNA reads TGTGCCAGCATAGGGGGAAGACTAGCGGACTCCTACAATGAGCAGTTCTTC. It yields the protein CASIGGRLADSYNEQFF.

The rearrangement uses TRBV5-1 and TRBJ2-3, with D maybe TRBD2 (5 bases). The CDR3 totals 14 residues. Trimming took 6 bases from V and 3 from J, leaving 14 bases between them. Germline loops: CDR1 SGHRS, CDR2 YFSETQ. This CDR3 reads CASKEAILTDTQYF. The DNA for the CDR3 is TGCGCCAGCAAGGAGGCGATTTTAACAGATACGCAGTATTTT.

The chain joins TRBV15 to TRBJ2-5; 10 bases align to TRBD1. Germline V gives CDR1 LNHNV, CDR2 YYDKDF (reference sequence). V gave up 3 bases and J gave up 5 bases; unmatched junction bases: 6. This CDR3 spans 15 amino acids. CDR3 in DNA: TGTGCCACCAGCAGCCCCCGGGACAGGGGTGAGACCCAGTACTTC. It translates to CATSSPRDRGETQYF.